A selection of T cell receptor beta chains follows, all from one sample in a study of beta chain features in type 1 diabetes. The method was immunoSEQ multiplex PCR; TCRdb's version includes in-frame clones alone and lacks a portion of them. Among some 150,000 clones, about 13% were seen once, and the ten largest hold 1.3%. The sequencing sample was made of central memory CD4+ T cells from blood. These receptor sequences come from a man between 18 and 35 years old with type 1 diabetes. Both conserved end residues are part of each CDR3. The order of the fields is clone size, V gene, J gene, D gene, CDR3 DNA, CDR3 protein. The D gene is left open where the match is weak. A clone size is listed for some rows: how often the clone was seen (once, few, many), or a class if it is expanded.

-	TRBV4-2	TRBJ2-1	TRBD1	TGTGCCAGCAGCCAGGACAGGGCGGGCTCCTACAATGAGCAGTTCTTC	CASSQDRAGSYNEQFF
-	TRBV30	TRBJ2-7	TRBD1	TGTGCCTGGAGTCAGACAGGGTACGAGCAGTACTTC	CAWSQTGYEQYF
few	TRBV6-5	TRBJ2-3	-	TGTGCCAGCGGGACCTGGGATACGCAGTATTTT	CASGTWDTQYF
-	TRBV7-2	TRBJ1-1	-	TGTGCCAGCAGCTTGGGGGCCCTGAACACTGAAGCTTTCTTT	CASSLGALNTEAFF
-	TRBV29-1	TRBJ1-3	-	TGCAGCGTCTTATCCGACACCTCTGGAAACACCATATATTTT	CSVLSDTSGNTIYF
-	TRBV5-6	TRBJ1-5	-	TGTGCCAGCAGGAGTCAGGGGTATAGCAATCAGCCCCAGCATTTT	CASRSQGYSNQPQHF
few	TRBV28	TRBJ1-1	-	TGTGCCAGCAGTTGGCCGACCTTAGGGGTCAGGCACACTGAAGCTTTCTTT	CASSWPTLGVRHTEAFF
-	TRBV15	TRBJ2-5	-	TGTGCCACCAGCAGAACAACAGGGATCCAAGAGACCCAGTACTTC	CATSRTTGIQETQYF
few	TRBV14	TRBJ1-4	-	TGTGCCAGCAGCCAAGCGGGACGGCTACCCGAAAAACTGTTTTTT	CASSQAGRLPEKLFF
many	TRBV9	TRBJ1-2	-	TGTGCCAGCAGCCCTCGAGGGCAAGGTGGCTACACCTTC	CASSPRGQGGYTF
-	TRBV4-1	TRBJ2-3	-	TGCGCCAGCAGCCAAGATCTGGAGGGGCTGGGCACAGATACGCAGTATTTT	CASSQDLEGLGTDTQYF
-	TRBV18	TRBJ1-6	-	TGTGCCAGCTCACCGATGCCGGGGATGGATAATTCACCCCTCCACTTT	CASSPMPGMDNSPLHF
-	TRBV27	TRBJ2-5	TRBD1	TGTGCCAGCAGCATTCCCGGACAGGGTGTGGAGACCCAGTACTTC	CASSIPGQGVETQYF
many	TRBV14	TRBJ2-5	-	TGTGCCAGCAGCCTGAGGCTAGCGCGGGAGACCCAGTACTTC	CASSLRLARETQYF
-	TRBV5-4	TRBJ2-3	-	TGTGCCAGCAGCTCGGACCGATCAGATACGCAGTATTTT	CASSSDRSDTQYF
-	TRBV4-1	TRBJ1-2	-	TGCGCCAGCAGCCAAGATCGCACCGCCCAAAGGGGGGGCTACACCTTC	CASSQDRTAQRGGYTF
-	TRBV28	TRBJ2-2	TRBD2	TGTGCCAGCAGTCCACCGGGACTAGCGGGCACCGGGGAGCTGTTTTTT	CASSPPGLAGTGELFF
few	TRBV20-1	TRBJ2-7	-	TGCAGTGCTAGGATTCTCTACGAGCAGTACTTC	CSARILYEQYF
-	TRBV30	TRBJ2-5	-	TGTGCCTGGAGTGGTGGGCGGGAGACCCAGTACTTC	CAWSGGRETQYF
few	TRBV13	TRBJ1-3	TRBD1	TGTGCCAGCAGCTTCGGGACAGGGGGAAACACCATATATTTT	CASSFGTGGNTIYF
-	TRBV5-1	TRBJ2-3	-	TGCGCCAGCAGAGCGGCTAGTTTCACAGATACGCAGTATTTT	CASRAASFTDTQYF
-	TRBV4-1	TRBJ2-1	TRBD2	TGCGCCAGCAGCCAACCACCGGCGGGAGCTAGCGGGGTCTCAAGATCCTACAATGAGCAGTTCTTC	CASSQPPAGASGVSRSYNEQFF
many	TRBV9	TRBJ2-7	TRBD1	TGTGCCAGCAGCGCGGATTGGGGGACAGGGTCCTACGAGCAGTACTTC	CASSADWGTGSYEQYF
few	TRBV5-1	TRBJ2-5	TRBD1	TGCGCCAGCAGCTTGGAGGACAGGGGTCAAGAGACCCAGTACTTC	CASSLEDRGQETQYF
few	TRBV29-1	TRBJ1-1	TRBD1	TGCAGCGGTGTCCGGGGAGACAGGGGAGCTGGATCTTTCTTT	CSGVRGDRGAGSFF
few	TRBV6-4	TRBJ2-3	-	TGTGCCAGCAGTGATTACACAGATACGCAGTATTTT	CASSDYTDTQYF
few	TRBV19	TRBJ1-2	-	TGTGCCACCAGAGCCGGGGATGGCTACACCTTC	CATRAGDGYTF
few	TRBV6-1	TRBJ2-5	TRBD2	TGTGCCACCTTGACTAGCGGCCAAGAGACCCAGTACTTC	CATLTSGQETQYF
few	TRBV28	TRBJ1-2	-	TGTGCCAGCAGTTCCCAAGAAGGGGTCTATGGCTACACCTTC	CASSSQEGVYGYTF
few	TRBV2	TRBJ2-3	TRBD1	TGTGCCAGCCGACAGGGGCCCACAGATACGCAGTATTTT	CASRQGPTDTQYF
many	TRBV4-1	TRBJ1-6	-	TGCGCCAGCAGCCATCCCCGGACGACGGCCCTCCACTTT	CASSHPRTTALHF
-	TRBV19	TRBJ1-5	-	TGTGCCAGTAGTAAAGTGGCGCGGGGCAATCAGCCCCAGCATTTT	CASSKVARGNQPQHF
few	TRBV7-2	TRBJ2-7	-	TGTGCCAGCAGCCCATCACGGGACGTGTACGAGCAGTACTTC	CASSPSRDVYEQYF
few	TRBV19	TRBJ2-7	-	TGTGCCAGTAGTATGGCGTTGGGACCTCAGGTCGAGCAGTACTTC	CASSMALGPQVEQYF
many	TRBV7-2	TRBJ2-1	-	TGTGCCAGCAGCTTAAATGGTGAGCAGTTCTTC	CASSLNGEQFF
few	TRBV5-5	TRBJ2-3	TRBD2	TGTGCCAGCAGCCCTCGGCGGGGGGCGCCAGATACGCAGTATTTT	CASSPRRGAPDTQYF
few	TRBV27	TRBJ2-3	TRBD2	TGTGCCAGCAGTCTCGGGACTAGCGGGGGACGCAGTACAGATACGCAGTATTTT	CASSLGTSGGRSTDTQYF
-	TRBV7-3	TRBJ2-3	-	TGTGCCAGCAGCTCGTACGGTGCGGGTGAAGATACGCAGTATTTT	CASSSYGAGEDTQYF
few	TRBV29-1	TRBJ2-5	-	TGCAGCGTTGAACCCCAAGAGACCCAGTACTTC	CSVEPQETQYF
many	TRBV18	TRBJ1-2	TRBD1	TGTGCCAGCTCACCGACTGGACAGGTTTCCAACTATGGCTACACCTTC	CASSPTGQVSNYGYTF
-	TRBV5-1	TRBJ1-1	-	TGCGCCAGCAGCCTAACAGGTGACACTGAAGCTTTCTTT	CASSLTGDTEAFF
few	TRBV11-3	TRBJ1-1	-	TGTGCCAGCACTCTAACACCGAACACTGAAGCTTTCTTT	CASTLTPNTEAFF
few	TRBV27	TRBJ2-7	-	TGTGCCAGCAGTTTAAGCTCAGGGAAGTACGAGCAGTACTTC	CASSLSSGKYEQYF
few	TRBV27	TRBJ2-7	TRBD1	TGTGCCAGCAGTTCCTGCCAGGGGGCGTTATGCGAGCAGTACTTC	CASSSCQGALCEQYF